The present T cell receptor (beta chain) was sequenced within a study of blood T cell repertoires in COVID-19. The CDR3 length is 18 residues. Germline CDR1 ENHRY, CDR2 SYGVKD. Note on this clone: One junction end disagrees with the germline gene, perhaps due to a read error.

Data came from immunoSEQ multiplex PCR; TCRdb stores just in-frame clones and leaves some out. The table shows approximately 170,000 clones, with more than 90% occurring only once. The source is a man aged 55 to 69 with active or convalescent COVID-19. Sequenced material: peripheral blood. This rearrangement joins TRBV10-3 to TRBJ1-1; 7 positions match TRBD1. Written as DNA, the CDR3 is TGTGCCATCAGTGAGTCGGGGCTTCGGGGACAGTCGAACGCTGAAGCTTTCTTT. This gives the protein CAISESGLRGQSNAEAFF.